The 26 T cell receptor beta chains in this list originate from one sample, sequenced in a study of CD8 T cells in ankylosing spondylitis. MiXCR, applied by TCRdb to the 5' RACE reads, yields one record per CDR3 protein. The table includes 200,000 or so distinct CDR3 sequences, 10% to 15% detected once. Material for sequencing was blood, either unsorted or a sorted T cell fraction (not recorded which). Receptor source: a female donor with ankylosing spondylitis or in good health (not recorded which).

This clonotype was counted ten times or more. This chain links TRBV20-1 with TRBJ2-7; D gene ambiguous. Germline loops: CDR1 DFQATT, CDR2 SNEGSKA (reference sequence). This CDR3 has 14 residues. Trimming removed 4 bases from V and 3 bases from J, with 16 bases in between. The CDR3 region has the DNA TGCAGTGCTATACCGGGCCGTAGTCACTACGAGCAGTACTTC. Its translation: CSAIPGRSHYEQYF.

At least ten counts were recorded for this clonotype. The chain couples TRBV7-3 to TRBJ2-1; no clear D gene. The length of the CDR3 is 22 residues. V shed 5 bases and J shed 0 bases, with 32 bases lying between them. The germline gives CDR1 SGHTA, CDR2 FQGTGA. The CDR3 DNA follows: TGTGCCAGCAGCCCGCTTCCCAAAAATCCTACTGTTTCCCAGAGCTCCTACAATGAGCAGTTCTTC. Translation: CASSPLPKNPTVSQSSYNEQFF. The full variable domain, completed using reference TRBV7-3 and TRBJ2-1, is GAGVSQTPSNKVTEKGKYVELRCDPISGHTALYWYRQSLGQGPEFLIYFQGTGAADDSGLPNDRFFAVRPEGSVSTLKIQRTERGDSAVYLCASSPLPKNPTVSQSSYNEQFFGPGTRLTVL.

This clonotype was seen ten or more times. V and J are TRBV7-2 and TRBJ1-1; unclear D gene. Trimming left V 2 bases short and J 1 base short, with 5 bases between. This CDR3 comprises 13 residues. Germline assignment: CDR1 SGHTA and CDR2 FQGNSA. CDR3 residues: CASSLSRNTEAFF. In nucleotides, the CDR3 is TGTGCCAGCAGCTTATCCAGGAACACTGAAGCTTTCTTT.

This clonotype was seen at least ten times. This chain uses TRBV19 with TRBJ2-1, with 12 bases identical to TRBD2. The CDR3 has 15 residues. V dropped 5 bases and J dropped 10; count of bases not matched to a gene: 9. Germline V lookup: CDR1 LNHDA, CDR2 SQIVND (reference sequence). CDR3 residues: CASSPRLAGVLEQFF. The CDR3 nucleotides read TGTGCCAGTAGTCCTCGACTAGCGGGAGTTTTGGAGCAGTTCTTC.

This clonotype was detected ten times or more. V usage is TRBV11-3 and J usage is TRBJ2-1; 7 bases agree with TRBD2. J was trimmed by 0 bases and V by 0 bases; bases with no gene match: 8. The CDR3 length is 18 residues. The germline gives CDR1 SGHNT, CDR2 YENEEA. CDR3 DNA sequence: TGTGCCAGCAGCTTAGATCAGGGCGGGAGTAGCTCCTACAATGAGCAGTTCTTC. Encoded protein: CASSLDQGGSSSYNEQFF.

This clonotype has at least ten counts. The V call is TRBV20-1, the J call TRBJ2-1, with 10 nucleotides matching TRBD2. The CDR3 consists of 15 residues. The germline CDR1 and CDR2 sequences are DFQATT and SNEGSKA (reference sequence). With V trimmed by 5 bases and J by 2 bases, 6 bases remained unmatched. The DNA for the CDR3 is TGCAGTGCTTTTCCCCTAGCGGGAGCCTACAATGAGCAGTTCTTC. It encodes CSAFPLAGAYNEQFF.

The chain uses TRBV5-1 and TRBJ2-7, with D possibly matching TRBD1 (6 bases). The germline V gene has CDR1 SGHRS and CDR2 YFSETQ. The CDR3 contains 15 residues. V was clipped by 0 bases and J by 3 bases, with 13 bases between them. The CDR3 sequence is CASSLDRDINYEQYF. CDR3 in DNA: TGCGCCAGCAGCTTGGACAGGGATATTAACTACGAGCAGTACTTC.

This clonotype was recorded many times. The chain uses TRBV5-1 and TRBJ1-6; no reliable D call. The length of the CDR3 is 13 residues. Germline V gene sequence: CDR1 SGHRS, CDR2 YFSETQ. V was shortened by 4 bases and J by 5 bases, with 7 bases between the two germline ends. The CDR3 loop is CASSGEDNSPLHF. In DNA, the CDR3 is TGCGCCAGCAGCGGGGAAGATAATTCACCCCTCCACTTT.

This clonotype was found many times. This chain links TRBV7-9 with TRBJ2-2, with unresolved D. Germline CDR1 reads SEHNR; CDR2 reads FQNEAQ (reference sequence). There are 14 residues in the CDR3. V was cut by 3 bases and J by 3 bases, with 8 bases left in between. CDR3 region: CASSFLGYTGELFF. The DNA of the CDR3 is TGTGCCAGCAGCTTCCTGGGTTACACCGGGGAGCTGTTTTTT. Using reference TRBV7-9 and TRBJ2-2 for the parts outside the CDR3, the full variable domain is DTGVSQNPRHKITKRGQNVTFRCDPISEHNRLYWYRQTLGQGPEFLTYFQNEAQLEKSRLLSDRFSAERPKGSFSTLEIQRTEQGDSAMYLCASSFLGYTGELFFGEGSRLTVL.

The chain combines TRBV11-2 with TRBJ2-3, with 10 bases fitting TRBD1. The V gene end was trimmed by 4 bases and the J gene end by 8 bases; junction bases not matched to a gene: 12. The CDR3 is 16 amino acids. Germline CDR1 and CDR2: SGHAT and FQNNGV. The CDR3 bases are TGTGCCAGCAGCTCCGGCGGGACAGGGGACCCCGGTACGCAGTATTTT. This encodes CASSSGGTGDPGTQYF.

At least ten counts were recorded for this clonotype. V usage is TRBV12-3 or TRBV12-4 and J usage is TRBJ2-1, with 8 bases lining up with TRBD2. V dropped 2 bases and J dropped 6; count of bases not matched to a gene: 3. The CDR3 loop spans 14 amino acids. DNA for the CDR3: TGTGCCAGCAGTTTATCCCTAGCGGGCAATGAGCAGTTCTTC. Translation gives CASSLSLAGNEQFF.

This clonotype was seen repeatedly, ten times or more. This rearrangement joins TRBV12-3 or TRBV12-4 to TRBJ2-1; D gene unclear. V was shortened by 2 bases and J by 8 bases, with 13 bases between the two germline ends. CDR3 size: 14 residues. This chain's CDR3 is CASSLSHGVDEQFF. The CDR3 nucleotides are TGTGCCAGCAGTTTAAGCCATGGGGTCGATGAGCAGTTCTTC.

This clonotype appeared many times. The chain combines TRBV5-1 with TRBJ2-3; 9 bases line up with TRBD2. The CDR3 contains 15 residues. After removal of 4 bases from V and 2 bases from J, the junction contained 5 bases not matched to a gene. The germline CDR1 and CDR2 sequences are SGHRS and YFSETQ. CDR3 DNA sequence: TGCGCCAGCAGCGAGGCGGGAGGGGACACAGATACGCAGTATTTT. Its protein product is CASSEAGGDTDTQYF.

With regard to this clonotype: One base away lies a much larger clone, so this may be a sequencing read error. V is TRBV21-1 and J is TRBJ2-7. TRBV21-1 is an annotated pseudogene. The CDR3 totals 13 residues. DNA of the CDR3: TGTGCCAGCAGCAAAGCGAAGGCCTACGAGAAGTACTTC. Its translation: CASSKAKAYEKYF.

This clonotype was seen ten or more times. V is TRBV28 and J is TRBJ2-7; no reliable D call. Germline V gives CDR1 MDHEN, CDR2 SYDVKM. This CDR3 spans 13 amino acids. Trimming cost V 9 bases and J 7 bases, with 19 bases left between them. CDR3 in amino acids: CARTPGPLGEQYF. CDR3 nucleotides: TGTGCCAGAACACCTGGGCCTCTGGGGGAGCAGTACTTC.

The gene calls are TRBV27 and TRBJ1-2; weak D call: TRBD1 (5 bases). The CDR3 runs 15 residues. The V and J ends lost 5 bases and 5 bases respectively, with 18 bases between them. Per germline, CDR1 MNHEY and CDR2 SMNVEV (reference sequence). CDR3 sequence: CASSLDRGRAYGYTF. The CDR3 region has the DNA TGTGCCAGCAGTCTGGATCGGGGCAGGGCATATGGCTACACCTTC.

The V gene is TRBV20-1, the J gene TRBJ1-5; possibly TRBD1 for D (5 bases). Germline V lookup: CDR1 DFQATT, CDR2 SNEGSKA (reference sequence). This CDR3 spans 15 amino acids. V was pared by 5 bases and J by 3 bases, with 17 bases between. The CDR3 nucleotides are TGCAGTGCTGGCCTTTCGGGGCCCGTCAATCAGCCCCAGCATTTT. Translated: CSAGLSGPVNQPQHF.

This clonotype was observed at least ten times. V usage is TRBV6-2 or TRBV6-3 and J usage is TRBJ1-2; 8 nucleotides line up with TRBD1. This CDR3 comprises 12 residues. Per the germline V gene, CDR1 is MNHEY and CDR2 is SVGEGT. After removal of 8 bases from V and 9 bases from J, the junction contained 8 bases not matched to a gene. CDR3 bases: TGTGCCAGCGGGGACAGGCTTGTGAGCTACACCTTC. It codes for CASGDRLVSYTF.

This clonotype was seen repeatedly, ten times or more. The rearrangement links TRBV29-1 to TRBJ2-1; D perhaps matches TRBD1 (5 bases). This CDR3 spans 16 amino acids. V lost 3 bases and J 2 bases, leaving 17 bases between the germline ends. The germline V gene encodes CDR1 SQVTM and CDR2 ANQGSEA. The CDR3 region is CSVEGHRAATYNEQFF. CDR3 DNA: TGCAGCGTTGAGGGGCATCGGGCCGCAACCTACAATGAGCAGTTCTTC.

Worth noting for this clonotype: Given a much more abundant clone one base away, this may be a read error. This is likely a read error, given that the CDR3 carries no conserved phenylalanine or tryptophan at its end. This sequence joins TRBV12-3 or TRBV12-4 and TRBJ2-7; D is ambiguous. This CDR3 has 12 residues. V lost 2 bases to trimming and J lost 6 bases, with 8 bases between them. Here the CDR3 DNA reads TGTGCCAGCAGTTTAACCCCACCCGAGCAGTACCTC. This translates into CASSLTPPEQYL.

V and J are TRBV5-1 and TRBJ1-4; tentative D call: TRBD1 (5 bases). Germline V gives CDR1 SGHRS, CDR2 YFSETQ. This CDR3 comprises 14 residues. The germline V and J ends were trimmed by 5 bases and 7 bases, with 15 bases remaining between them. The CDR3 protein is CASSQTFGGEKLFF. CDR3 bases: TGCGCCAGCAGTCAGACCTTCGGGGGTGAAAAACTGTTTTTT.

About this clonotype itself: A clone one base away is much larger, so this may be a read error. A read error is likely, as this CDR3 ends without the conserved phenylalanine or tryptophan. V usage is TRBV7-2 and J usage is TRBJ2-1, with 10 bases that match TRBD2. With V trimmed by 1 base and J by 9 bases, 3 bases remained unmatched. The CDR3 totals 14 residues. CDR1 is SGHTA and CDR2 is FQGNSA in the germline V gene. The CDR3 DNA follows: TGTGCCAGCAGCTTAGTGGGGACTAGCGTTGAGCAGTTCTCC. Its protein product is CASSLVGTSVEQFS.

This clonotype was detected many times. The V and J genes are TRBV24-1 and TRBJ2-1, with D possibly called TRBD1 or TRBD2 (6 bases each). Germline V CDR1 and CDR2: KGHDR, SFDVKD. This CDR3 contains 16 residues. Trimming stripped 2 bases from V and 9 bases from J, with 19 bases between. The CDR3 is CATSDSRGGGMGEQFF. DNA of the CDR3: TGTGCCACCAGTGATTCCCGCGGAGGGGGGATGGGTGAGCAGTTCTTC.

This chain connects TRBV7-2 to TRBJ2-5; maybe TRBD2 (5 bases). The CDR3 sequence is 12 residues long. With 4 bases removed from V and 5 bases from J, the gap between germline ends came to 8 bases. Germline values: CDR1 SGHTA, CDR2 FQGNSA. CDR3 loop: CASSSQRETQYF. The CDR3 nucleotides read TGTGCCAGCAGCTCCCAGCGGGAGACCCAGTACTTC.

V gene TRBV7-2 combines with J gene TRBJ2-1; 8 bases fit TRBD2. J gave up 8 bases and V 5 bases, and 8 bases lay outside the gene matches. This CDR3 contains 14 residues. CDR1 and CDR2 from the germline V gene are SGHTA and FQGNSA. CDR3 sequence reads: CASSRRTSLDEQFF. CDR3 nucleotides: TGTGCCAGCAGCCGGAGGACTAGCCTGGATGAGCAGTTCTTC.

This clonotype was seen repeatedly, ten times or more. The CDR3 spells CASSYVAGGADTQYF. CDR3 bases: TGCGCCAGCAGCTACGTAGCGGGAGGGGCAGATACGCAGTATTTT. The rearrangement links TRBV5-1 to TRBJ2-3; 11 nucleotides match TRBD2. V shed 3 bases, J shed 4 bases, and the junction held 4 bases outside the gene matches. This CDR3 contains 15 residues. The germline CDR1 and CDR2 sequences are SGHRS and YFSETQ.